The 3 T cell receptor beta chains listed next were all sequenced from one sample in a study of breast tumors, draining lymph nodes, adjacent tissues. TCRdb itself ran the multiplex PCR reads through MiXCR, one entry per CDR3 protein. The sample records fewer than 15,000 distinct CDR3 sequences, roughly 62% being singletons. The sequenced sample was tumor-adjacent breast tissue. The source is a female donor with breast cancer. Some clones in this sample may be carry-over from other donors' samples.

The CDR3 DNA reads TGCAGTGCTAGAGCAGGGGAGGTCGGGGGAAACACCATATATTTT. This translates into CSARAGEVGGNTIYF. This rearrangement joins TRBV20-1 to TRBJ1-3; D possibly corresponds to TRBD1 (6 bases). CDR1 is DFQATT and CDR2 is SNEGSKA in the germline V gene (reference sequence). With 1 base removed from V and 4 bases from J, the gap between germline ends came to 14 bases. The CDR3 has 15 amino acids.

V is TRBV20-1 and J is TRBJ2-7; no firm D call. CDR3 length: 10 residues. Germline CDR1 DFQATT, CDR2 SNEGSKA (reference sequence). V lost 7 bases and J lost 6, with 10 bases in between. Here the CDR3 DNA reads TGCAGTGTGGCTGGCACCGAGCAGTACTTC. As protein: CSVAGTEQYF.

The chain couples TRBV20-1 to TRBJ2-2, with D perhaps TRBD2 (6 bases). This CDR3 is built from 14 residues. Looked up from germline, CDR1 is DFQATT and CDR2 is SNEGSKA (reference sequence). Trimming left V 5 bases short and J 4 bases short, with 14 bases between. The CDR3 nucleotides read TGCAGTGCTCAACGTAGCGGACCCACCGGGGAGCTGTTTTTT. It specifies CSAQRSGPTGELFF.